This entry is about one T cell receptor beta chain. The antigen is undetermined. TRB amplification used around 0.25 ug of peripheral blood genomic DNA. CDR3 size: 13 residues. Per germline, CDR1 MNHNY and CDR2 SVGAGI (reference sequence). The data were obtained in a study of T cell clusters in autoimmune cytopenias. Whole-study findings and limits: Primary autoimmune cytopenia patients appeared to lack physiological T cell clusters present in healthy donors. Healthy donors had about 3.1-fold more exclusive TRB clusters than active autoimmune hepatitis patients. TRB repertoire shifts in secondary cytopenia and chronic lymphocytic leukemia mostly reflected lymphoma, not autoimmunity. The T cell clusters were defined only in silico, without experimental functional validation.

Multiplex touch-down PCR amplified TRB using TRB-A and TRB-B pools in one tube. TCRdb re-called the multiplex PCR reads and gives one entry per CDR3 protein, without DNA. The table lists about 7,500 distinct CDR3 sequences, with 3% to 4% in the top ten. V gene TRBV6-6 combines with J gene TRBJ2-7; checking the TCRdb D call of TRBD1 is not possible without DNA. Sequenced input: peripheral blood. The sequence was obtained from a human donor with an autoimmune cytopenia or autoimmune hepatitis (not recorded which). The CDR3 sequence is CASSLGRIYEQYF.